The T cell receptor (beta chain) under discussion was sequenced for a study of blood T cell repertoires in COVID-19. Study details: Spain, Italy and the United States supplied samples that represented acute and convalescent COVID-19. T cells, B-cell-depleted T cells, or PBMCs supplied cDNA or gDNA.

Enrolment of Seattle patients took place during active infection, and they were followed longitudinally. In the original workflow: Scientists estimated how many nucleated cells there were by amplifying reference gene primers. TCRdb's table, derived via immunoSEQ multiplex PCR, lists solely in-frame clones and lacks some. Clonal size and the V and J genes are those of that table, whereas D and trimming came from the DNA. This repertoire shows about 160,000 clones, about 90% found once; its top ten account for about 4.6%. The CDR3 contains 18 residues. V was pared by 2 bases and J by 2 bases, with 21 bases between. CDR1 is SGHTA, CDR2 FQGNSA, per germline.

Input material: peripheral blood. The source is a man aged 25-45 years with COVID-19, enrolled during active disease. V gene TRBV7-2 combines with J gene TRBJ2-5, with a weak D call TRBD2 (5 bases). This CDR3 reads CASSLILGEAAVQETQYF. The CDR3 bases are TGTGCCAGCAGCTTAATTTTGGGCGAAGCGGCGGTACAAGAGACCCAGTACTTC.